The rows below give T cell receptor beta chains drawn from one sample of a study of response to subunit inactivated influenza vaccine. Via MiXCR, TCRdb re-called the RT-PCR reads, giving one row per CDR3 protein. This table holds 280,000 or so distinct CDR3 sequences, 20% to 25% found once. This sample comprised PBMCs from blood, obtained around 22 months after vaccination. The receptors here all came from a man aged 45-69 years who received an inactivated influenza vaccine. CDR3s include the opening cysteine and the closing phenylalanine or tryptophan. A D gene is named only where the DNA matches it firmly. Expanded clones get a size class; other rows say once, few or many, or leave the size out.

D gene	V gene	clone size	J gene	CDR3 length	CDR3 DNA	CDR3 protein
-	TRBV7-2	-	TRBJ1-1	12	TGTGCCAGCCTCGGAAGGTACACTGAAGCTTTCTTT	CASLGRYTEAFF
-	TRBV2	once	TRBJ2-5	13	TGTGCCAGCAGGACGGACAGACAAGAGGCCCAGTACTTC	CASRTDRQEAQYF
TRBD1	TRBV14	few	TRBJ2-1	15	TGTGCCAGCAGGGGGACAGGGTACTCCTACAATGAGCAGTTCTTC	CASRGTGYSYNEQFF
-	TRBV6-1	-	TRBJ1-2	13	TGTGCCAGCACTACATGGGGGTACTATGGCTACACCTTC	CASTTWGYYGYTF
-	TRBV12-3/TRBV12-4	-	TRBJ1-5	15	TGTGCCAGCTCAACACAGGGAGGCGGCAATCAGCCCCAGCATTTT	CASSTQGGGNQPQHF
-	TRBV12-3/TRBV12-4	-	TRBJ2-2	14	TGTGCCAGCAGTGCACTACTGGACACCGGGGAGCTGTTTTTT	CASSALLDTGELFF
-	TRBV6-2/TRBV6-3	few	TRBJ2-6	14	TGTGCCAGCAGAACTTCGACATCGTTGGGCGTCCTGACTTTC	CASRTSTSLGVLTF
TRBD2	TRBV7-3	-	TRBJ2-1	14	TGTGCCAGCAGCTCCCCGGGACTAAAGAATGAGCAGTTCTTC	CASSSPGLKNEQFF
TRBD1	TRBV5-3	-	TRBJ2-1	14	TGTGCCAGGCCCCGGGGACAGAATCCCCATGAGCAGTTCTTC	CARPRGQNPHEQFF
TRBD1	TRBV2	few	TRBJ2-7	12	TGTGCCAGCAGAATCACAGGGGTCGAGCAGTACTTC	CASRITGVEQYF
TRBD2	TRBV6-1	-	TRBJ2-1	15	TGTGCCAGCACCTCGGGGGGGAACTCCTACAATGAGCAGTTCTTC	CASTSGGNSYNEQFF
-	TRBV20-1	-	TRBJ2-5	17	TGCAGTGCTAGAAGGGTCCGTGACGAGCGCTCCCAAGAGACCCAGTACTTC	CSARRVRDERSQETQYF
-	TRBV4-1	-	TRBJ2-1	14	TGCGCCAGCAGCCGCCATCCAACGGACAATGAGCAGTTCTTC	CASSRHPTDNEQFF
-	TRBV27	few	TRBJ1-1	13	TGTGCCAGCAGTTTACTGGCCGGGGCTGAAGCTTTCTTT	CASSLLAGAEAFF
-	TRBV5-1	many	TRBJ2-2	15	TGCGCCAGCAACGTGGCGGGGAGTAACACCGGGGAGCTGTTTTTT	CASNVAGSNTGELFF
-	TRBV30	few	TRBJ1-1	12	TGTGCCTGGAGACGGGAGAACACTGAAGCTTTCTTT	CAWRRENTEAFF
-	TRBV10-3	few	TRBJ1-2	14	TGTGCCATCAGTGATGCGTTAGTGAACTATGGCTACACCTTC	CAISDALVNYGYTF
-	TRBV7-2	few	TRBJ2-2	14	TGTGCCAGCAGCCTGCGCAGATACACCGGGGAGCTGTTTTTT	CASSLRRYTGELFF
-	TRBV24-1	-	TRBJ1-5	14	TGTGCCACCAGTGTTTACAGCAGCAATCAGCCCCAGCATTTT	CATSVYSSNQPQHF
-	TRBV12-3/TRBV12-4	few	TRBJ1-1	13	TGTGCCAGCACCCTTGACCTGAACACTGAAGCTTTCTTT	CASTLDLNTEAFF
-	TRBV25-1	-	TRBJ1-1	12	TGTGCCAGCAGGACGGGGGGCACTGAAGCTTTCTTT	CASRTGGTEAFF
TRBD1	TRBV20-1	few	TRBJ2-7	12	TGCAGAGCGGGACAGGGGGCGTACGAGCAGTACTTC	CRAGQGAYEQYF
-	TRBV15	-	TRBJ2-2	14	TGTGCCACCAGCAGCGGCGGGTGGACCGGGGAGCTGTTTTTT	CATSSGGWTGELFF
TRBD1	TRBV12-3/TRBV12-4	-	TRBJ1-2	15	TGTGCCAGCAGCTTAATATCCGGGACAGGGGTTGGCTACACCTTC	CASSLISGTGVGYTF
-	TRBV12-3/TRBV12-4	-	TRBJ1-4	16	TGTGCCAGCAGCCCGGCTAATCGGGTATCTAATGAAAAACTGTTTTTT	CASSPANRVSNEKLFF
TRBD1	TRBV29-1	-	TRBJ1-1	15	TGCAGCGTTGTGGGGGGACAGGACACGAACACTGAAGCTTTCTTT	CSVVGGQDTNTEAFF
TRBD2	TRBV4-2	-	TRBJ2-3	18	TGTGCCAGCAGCCAAGAAGCTAGCGGGGGAACTAGCACAGATACGCAGTATTTT	CASSQEASGGTSTDTQYF
-	TRBV29-1	-	TRBJ1-5	14	TGCAGCGTTGAAACAGGAAATAGCAATCAGCCCCAGCATTTT	CSVETGNSNQPQHF
TRBD1	TRBV6-2/TRBV6-3	few	TRBJ1-1	14	TGTGCCAGCAGGGGCACAGGGGGCTGGACTGAAGCTTTCTTT	CASRGTGGWTEAFF
-	TRBV2	-	TRBJ2-2	16	TGTGCCAGCAGGAGGCTAACTAGTCTGGGCACCGGGGAGCTGTTTTTT	CASRRLTSLGTGELFF
-	TRBV20-1	-	TRBJ2-1	12	TGCAGTGCTAGCTCGGCGGCCCAGTCCCAGTTCTTC	CSASSAAQSQFF
TRBD1	TRBV4-1	many	TRBJ1-1	14	TGCGCCAGCAGCCAAAACCAGGGGGCGGACGAAGCTTTCTTT	CASSQNQGADEAFF
TRBD2	TRBV20-1	-	TRBJ2-1	15	TGCAGTGCTATTCGGGCTAGCGGGAGATTAAATGAGCAGTTCTTC	CSAIRASGRLNEQFF
-	TRBV12-3/TRBV12-4	-	TRBJ2-5	14	TGTGCCAGCAGTTTATCCGGTCGCCAAGAGACCCAGTACTTC	CASSLSGRQETQYF
-	TRBV7-2	-	TRBJ2-7	13	TGTGCCAGCAGCTTACCCAACTCCTACGAGCAGTACTTC	CASSLPNSYEQYF
TRBD2	TRBV10-3	-	TRBJ2-7	13	TGTGCCATCGCTAGCGGGGGACCCTACGAGCAGTACTTC	CAIASGGPYEQYF
TRBD1	TRBV19	many	TRBJ1-5	15	TGTGCCAGTAGTATAGATTTGAGGGGGCGGCAGCCCCAGCATTTT	CASSIDLRGRQPQHF
TRBD2	TRBV29-1	-	TRBJ2-1	13	TGCAGCGGACGGACTAGCGGAAACAATGAGCAGTTCTTC	CSGRTSGNNEQFF
TRBD1	TRBV28	-	TRBJ2-7	15	TGTGCCAGCAGGGAGCCGGGACAGGGGGACTACGAGCAGTACTTC	CASREPGQGDYEQYF
-	TRBV7-2	few	TRBJ2-7	13	TGTGCCAGCAGCGTCAGGACCTTATACGAGCAGTACTTC	CASSVRTLYEQYF
-	TRBV6-1	many	TRBJ1-5	14	TGTGCCAGCACCCCCCTCGTCGGGGTGCAGCCCCAGCATTTT	CASTPLVGVQPQHF
-	TRBV12-3/TRBV12-4	-	TRBJ2-2	16	TGTGCCAGCAGTTTCTTGGAGGGGGCAGGTACCGGGGAGCTGTTTTTT	CASSFLEGAGTGELFF
TRBD2	TRBV7-2	-	TRBJ2-3	16	TGTGCCAGCAGCTTAAGGGGCGGGAGAAGCACAGATACGCAGTATTTT	CASSLRGGRSTDTQYF
-	TRBV3-1	-	TRBJ2-7	14	TGTGCCAGCAGCCAAGAACCCGGAGCCTACGAGCAGTACTTC	CASSQEPGAYEQYF
-	TRBV12-3/TRBV12-4	-	TRBJ2-3	15	TGTGCCAGCATCGGGGGGCCTACTAGCACAGATACGCAGTATTTT	CASIGGPTSTDTQYF
-	TRBV12-3/TRBV12-4	-	TRBJ1-4	13	TGTGCCGCGGGGAGGGGGGCAAATGAAAAACTGTTTTTT	CAAGRGANEKLFF
-	TRBV24-1	few	TRBJ2-1	15	TGTGCCACCAGCCCCTCGGGACTTAGGCTCAATGAGCAGTTCTTC	CATSPSGLRLNEQFF
-	TRBV27	-	TRBJ1-5	13	TGTGCCAGCAGTTATAACTACAATCAGCCCCAGCATTTT	CASSYNYNQPQHF
TRBD1	TRBV20-1	few	TRBJ1-1	16	TGCAGTGCTTATTATCCCAGGGGGACATGGGGCACTGAAGCTTTCTTT	CSAYYPRGTWGTEAFF
-	TRBV7-6	few	TRBJ2-1	16	TGTGCCAGCAGCAAGCTCCAGGAGGGCGGGTACAATGAGCAGTTCTTC	CASSKLQEGGYNEQFF
-	TRBV5-4	few	TRBJ1-6	14	TGTGCCAGCAGCTTGGAAGGGAGGGATTCACCCCTCCACTTT	CASSLEGRDSPLHF
-	TRBV9	-	TRBJ2-7	12	TGTGCCAGCAGCGTAGAAGGGGGCGAGCAGTACTTC	CASSVEGGEQYF
-	TRBV6-2/TRBV6-3	few	TRBJ1-2	14	TGTGCCAGCGACCCTGGAGGGTTCGTGGAGGGCTACACCTTC	CASDPGGFVEGYTF
-	TRBV7-9	many	TRBJ1-1	14	TGTGCCAGCAGCTTATTCGGGGGAAACACTGAAGCTTTCTTT	CASSLFGGNTEAFF
-	TRBV2	-	TRBJ1-2	14	TGTGCCACTTGGGGACACCCCGGGGACTATGGCTACACCTTC	CATWGHPGDYGYTF
-	TRBV25-1	-	TRBJ2-1	16	TGTGCCAGCAGTGATCCTCGACTATCGCCCCCGTATGAGCAGTTCTTC	CASSDPRLSPPYEQFF
-	TRBV24-1	-	TRBJ2-1	13	TGTGCCACCAGGACCTCCTCCTCGAGTGAGCAGTTCTTC	CATRTSSSSEQFF
-	TRBV12-3/TRBV12-4	many	TRBJ2-3	13	TGTGCCAGCAGTTTACGGTTCACAGATACGCAGTATTTT	CASSLRFTDTQYF